The 4 T cell receptor beta chains below come from one sample, sequenced in a study of blood T cells in healthy people across ages. The authors ran a second PCR of 7 to 11 cycles using a sample-barcoded 5' primer and a J-beta primer mix. TCRdb recomputed calls from the 5' RACE reads with MiXCR, one row per CDR3 protein. Among 1.5 million to 2 million distinct CDR3 sequences listed, around half were seen once. The specimen sequenced was blood. The receptors were gathered from a woman aged 40-49 years in good health.

V gene TRBV6-6 combines with J gene TRBJ1-2; no firm D call. The CDR3 contains 14 residues. Germline loops: CDR1 MNHNY, CDR2 SVGAGI (reference sequence). V was shortened by 6 bases and J by 0 bases, with 11 bases between the two germline ends. The CDR3 bases are TGTGCCAGCAGGCCTCAGGAAACTAACTATGGCTACACCTTC. Its translation: CASRPQETNYGYTF.

This clonotype was found a few times. V gene TRBV7-2 combines with J gene TRBJ2-5; 7 bases align to TRBD1. The J call may be wrong; the DNA end is better matched by TRBJ2-7. The germline V gene has CDR1 SGHTA and CDR2 FQGNSA. The CDR3 is 13 residues long. CDR3: CASSPRRGLEQYF. The DNA for the CDR3 is TGTGCCAGCAGCCCGCGAAGGGGGCTCGAGCAGTACTTC.

The rearrangement joins TRBV19 to TRBJ2-1; D possibly corresponds to TRBD2 (5 bases). V was cut by 3 bases and J by 0 bases, with 15 bases left in between. CDR1 LNHDA and CDR2 SQIVND come from the germline V gene (reference sequence). The CDR3 is 17 amino acids. The CDR3: CASSIFGLSSSYNEQFF. As DNA, the CDR3 is TGTGCCAGTAGTATCTTTGGACTCTCGAGCTCCTACAATGAGCAGTTCTTC.

The CDR3 nucleotides are TGTGCCAGCAGACTCGGGACAGGCGAACCTTTGTGGGAGCAGTACTTC. Translating it yields CASRLGTGEPLWEQYF. The chain has TRBV6-6 and TRBJ2-7; TRBD1 agrees at 8 bases. In germline, CDR1 is MNHNY, CDR2 SVGAGI (reference sequence). V trimming: 6 bases; J trimming: 7 bases; junction bases outside the gene matches: 17. The CDR3 runs 16 residues.